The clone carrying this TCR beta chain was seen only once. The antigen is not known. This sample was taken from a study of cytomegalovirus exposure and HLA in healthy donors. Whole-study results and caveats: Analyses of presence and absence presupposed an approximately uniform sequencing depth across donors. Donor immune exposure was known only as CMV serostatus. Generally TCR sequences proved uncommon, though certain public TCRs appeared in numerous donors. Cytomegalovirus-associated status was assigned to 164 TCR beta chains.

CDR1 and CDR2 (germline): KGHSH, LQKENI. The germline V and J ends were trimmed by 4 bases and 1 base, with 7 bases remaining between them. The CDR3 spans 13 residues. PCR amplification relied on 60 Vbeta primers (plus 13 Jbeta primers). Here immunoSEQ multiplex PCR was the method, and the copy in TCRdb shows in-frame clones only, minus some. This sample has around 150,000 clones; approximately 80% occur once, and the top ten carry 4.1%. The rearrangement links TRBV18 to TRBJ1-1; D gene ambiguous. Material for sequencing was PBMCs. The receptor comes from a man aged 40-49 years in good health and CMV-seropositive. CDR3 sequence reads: CASSQYRNTEAFF. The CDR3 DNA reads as TGTGCCAGCTCACAATACAGGAACACTGAAGCTTTCTTT.